This entry describes one T cell receptor (beta chain). The data originate from a study of shared clonotypes between healthy human individuals. Study details: For every donor, three CD4 naive, three CD4 memory, two CD8 naive and one CD8 memory plates were used.

Sequencing was performed with immunoSEQ multiplex PCR; in TCRdb, only in-frame clones are kept and a portion is missing. The sample lists over a million clones, around four fifths occurring once. The CDR3 length is 15 residues. V lost 2 bases to trimming and J lost 2 bases, with 14 bases between them. The germline V gene has CDR1 SGHRS and CDR2 YFSETQ. The sample consisted of memory CD4+ T cells sorted from blood. The sample's subset: CD45RA-negative fraction. The V gene is TRBV5-1, the J gene TRBJ2-7, with D possibly being TRBD1 (6 bases). This clonotype originated in a man in his late teens or twenties in good health. CDR3: CASSFSDRLPYEQYF. CDR3 nucleotide sequence: TGCGCCAGCAGCTTCAGCGACAGGCTCCCCTACGAGCAGTACTTC.